This T cell receptor beta chain was recorded in a study of naive and memory T cell subsets. General study results and limits: In naive cells, over 95% of TCR sequences were seen only once.

Note on this clonotype: Its antigen remains unknown.

Four subsets defined by CD45RA and CD27 were sorted after CD3, CD4, CD8 and live/dead staining. The CDR3 totals 15 residues. Germline CDR1 reads MNHNS; CDR2 reads SASEGT. V lost 6 bases to trimming and J lost 4 bases, with 18 bases between them. Two oligonucleotides, mixed equimolar, formed the beta constant-region primer covering TRBC1 and TRBC2. Four rounds of PCR amplified the ligated cDNA using nested alpha and beta constant-region primers plus SP2. An oligonucleotide with the SP2 primer and a 12-nucleotide UMI was ligated to the cDNA 3' end. TCRdb used MiXCR to reprocess the UMI-ligation and nested PCR reads, holding one entry per CDR3 protein. The sample lists over 100,000 distinct CDR3 sequences; approximately 37% were seen once.

This chain links TRBV6-1 with TRBJ1-2; D gene uncertain. Sequenced input: central memory CD4+ T cells from blood. The TCR comes from a human donor in good health. CDR3 sequence: CASSGRGGQAYGYTF. The CDR3 DNA is TGTGCCAGCAGCGGACGGGGAGGGCAAGCCTATGGCTACACCTTC.